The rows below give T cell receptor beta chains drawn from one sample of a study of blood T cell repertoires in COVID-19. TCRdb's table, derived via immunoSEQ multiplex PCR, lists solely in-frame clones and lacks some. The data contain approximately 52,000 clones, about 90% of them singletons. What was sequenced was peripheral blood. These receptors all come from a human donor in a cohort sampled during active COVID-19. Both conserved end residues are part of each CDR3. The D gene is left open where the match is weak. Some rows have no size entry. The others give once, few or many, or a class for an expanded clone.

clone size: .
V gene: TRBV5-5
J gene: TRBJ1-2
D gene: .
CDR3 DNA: TGTGCCAGCAGCTTGGATACCGGAGACTATGGCTACACCTTC
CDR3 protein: CASSLDTGDYGYTF

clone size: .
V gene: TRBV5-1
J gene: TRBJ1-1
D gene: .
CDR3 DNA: TGCGCCAGCAGCTTGGCGGGGGGGGTCACTGAAGCTTTCTTT
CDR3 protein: CASSLAGGVTEAFF

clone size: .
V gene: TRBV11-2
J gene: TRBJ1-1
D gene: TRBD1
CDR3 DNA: TGTGCCAGCAGCAAGGACAGGGCAAAAACTGAAGCTTTCTTT
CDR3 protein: CASSKDRAKTEAFF

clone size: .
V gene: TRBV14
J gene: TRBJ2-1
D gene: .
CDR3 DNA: TGTGCCAGCAGCCTGACATATTACAATGAGCAGTTCTTC
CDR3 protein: CASSLTYYNEQFF

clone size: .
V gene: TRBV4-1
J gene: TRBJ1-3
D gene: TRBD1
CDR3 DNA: TGCGCCAGCAGCCGCTCGACAGGGGCTGGAAACACCATATATTTT
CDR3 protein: CASSRSTGAGNTIYF

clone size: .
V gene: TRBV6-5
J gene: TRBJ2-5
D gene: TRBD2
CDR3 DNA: TGTGCCAGCAGTTGGACTAGCGGGAGCGGGCAGACCCAGTACTTC
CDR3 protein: CASSWTSGSGQTQYF

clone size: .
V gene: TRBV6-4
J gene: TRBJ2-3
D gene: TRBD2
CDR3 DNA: TGTGCCAGCAGTCAGACTAGCGGGTTGGGCACAGATACGCAGTATTTT
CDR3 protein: CASSQTSGLGTDTQYF

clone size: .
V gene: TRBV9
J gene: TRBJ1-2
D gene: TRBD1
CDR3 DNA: TGTGCCAGCAGCGGGGGGACAGGGGACTATGGCTACACCTTC
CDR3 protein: CASSGGTGDYGYTF

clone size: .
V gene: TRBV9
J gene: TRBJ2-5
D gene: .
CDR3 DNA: TGTGCCAGCAGCGTAAGGGACACAGGACCCCAAGAGACCCAGTACTTC
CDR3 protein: CASSVRDTGPQETQYF

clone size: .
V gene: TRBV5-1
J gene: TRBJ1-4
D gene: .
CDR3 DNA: TGCGCCAGCAGGGTCGGGGCAACTAATGAAAAACTGTTTTTT
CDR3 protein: CASRVGATNEKLFF

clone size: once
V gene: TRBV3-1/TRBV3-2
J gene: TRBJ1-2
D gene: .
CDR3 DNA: TGTGCCAGCAGCCCCCCAACTGCTAACTATGGCTACACCTTC
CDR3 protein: CASSPPTANYGYTF

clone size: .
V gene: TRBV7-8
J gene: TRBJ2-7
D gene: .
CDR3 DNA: TGTGCCAGCAGCCTAGGGTGGAGGGACTACGAGCAGTACTTC
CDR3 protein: CASSLGWRDYEQYF

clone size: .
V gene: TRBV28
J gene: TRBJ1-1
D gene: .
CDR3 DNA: TGTGCCAGCAGTTTAGCCAGAAGTGAAGCTTTCTTT
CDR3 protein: CASSLARSEAFF

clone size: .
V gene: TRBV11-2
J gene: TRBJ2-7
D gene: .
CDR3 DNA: TGTGCCAGCAGCTCGGCCCGGTGGGCAGCAGCCTACGAGCAGTACTTC
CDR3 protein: CASSSARWAAAYEQYF

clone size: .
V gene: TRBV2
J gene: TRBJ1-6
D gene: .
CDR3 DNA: TGTGCCAGCAGGTATGACAGTAGAAGAAATTCACCCCTCCACTTT
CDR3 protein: CASRYDSRRNSPLHF

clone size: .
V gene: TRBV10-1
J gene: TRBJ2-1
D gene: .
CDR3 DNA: TGCGCCAGCAGTCCCACGGCCCACGGGAATGAGCAGTTCTTC
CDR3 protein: CASSPTAHGNEQFF

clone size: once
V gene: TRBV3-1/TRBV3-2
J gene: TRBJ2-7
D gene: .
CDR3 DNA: TGTGCCAGCAGCCAAGCAGTGGGAGCCCACGAGCAGTACTTC
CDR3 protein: CASSQAVGAHEQYF

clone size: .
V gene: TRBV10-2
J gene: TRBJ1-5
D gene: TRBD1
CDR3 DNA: TGCGCCAGCAGGAGGGACAGTGGGACCAATCAGCCCCAGCATTTT
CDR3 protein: CASRRDSGTNQPQHF

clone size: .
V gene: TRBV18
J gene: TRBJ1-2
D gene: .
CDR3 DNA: TGTGCCAGCTCAGAACAGGGAGCGGGAGGCTACACCTTC
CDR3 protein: CASSEQGAGGYTF

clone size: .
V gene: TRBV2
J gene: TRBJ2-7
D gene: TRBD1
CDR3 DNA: TGTGCCAGCAGCACCCAACAGGGGCACTCCTACGAGCAGTACTTC
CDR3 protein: CASSTQQGHSYEQYF

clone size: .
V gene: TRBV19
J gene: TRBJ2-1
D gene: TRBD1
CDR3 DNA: TGTGCCAGTAGTAGGACCGGGACAGGGGTGGACAATGAGCAGTTCTTC
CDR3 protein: CASSRTGTGVDNEQFF

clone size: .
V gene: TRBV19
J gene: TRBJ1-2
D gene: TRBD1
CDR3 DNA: TGTGCCAGTACTACGGACAGGGGATCTGTCTATGGCTACACCTTC
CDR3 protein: CASTTDRGSVYGYTF

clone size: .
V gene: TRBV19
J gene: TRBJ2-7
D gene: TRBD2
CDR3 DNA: TGTGCCAGTAGTATAGCGATAGCGGGAGAATACGAGCAGTACTTC
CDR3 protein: CASSIAIAGEYEQYF

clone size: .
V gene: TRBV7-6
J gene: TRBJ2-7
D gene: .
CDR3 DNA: TGTGCCAGCAGCTACAACGAGGTAGGCGAGCAGTACTTC
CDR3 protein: CASSYNEVGEQYF

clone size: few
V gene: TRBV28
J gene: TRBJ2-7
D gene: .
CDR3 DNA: TGTGCCAGCAGTGGGGGCCGCTACGAGCAGTACTTC
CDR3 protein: CASSGGRYEQYF

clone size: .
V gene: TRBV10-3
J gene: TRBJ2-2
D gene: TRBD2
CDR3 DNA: TGTGCCATCAGTGAAACTAGCGGGAGGACGACCGGGGAGCTGTTTTTT
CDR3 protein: CAISETSGRTTGELFF

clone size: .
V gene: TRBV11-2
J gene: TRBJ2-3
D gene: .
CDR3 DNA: TGTGCCAGCAGCTTAATGAGCGGCTCTAGCACAGATACGCAGTATTTT
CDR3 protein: CASSLMSGSSTDTQYF

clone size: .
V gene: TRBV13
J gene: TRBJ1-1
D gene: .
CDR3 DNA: TGTGCCAGCAGCTTAGGCTTGCGGCCCGAACGGATGAACACTGAAGCTTTCTTT
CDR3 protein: CASSLGLRPERMNTEAFF

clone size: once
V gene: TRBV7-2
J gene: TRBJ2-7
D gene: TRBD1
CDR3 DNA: TGTGCCAGCAGCTCATACAGGGGGGAGCAGTACTTC
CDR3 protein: CASSSYRGEQYF

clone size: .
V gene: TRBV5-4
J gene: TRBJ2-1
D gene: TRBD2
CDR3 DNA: TGTGCCAGCAGCTTGGAGGGCGGGAGGGCCTCGTACAATGAGCAGTTCTTC
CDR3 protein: CASSLEGGRASYNEQFF

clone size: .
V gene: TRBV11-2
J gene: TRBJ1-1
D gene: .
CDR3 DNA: TGTGCCAGCAGCTTAGAAGCGGGGGTTATGAACACTGAAGCTTTCTTT
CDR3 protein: CASSLEAGVMNTEAFF

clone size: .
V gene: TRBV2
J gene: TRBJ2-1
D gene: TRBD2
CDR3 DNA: TGTGCCAGCATTGGACTAGCGGGAGGTGGTGAGCAGTTCTTC
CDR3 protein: CASIGLAGGGEQFF

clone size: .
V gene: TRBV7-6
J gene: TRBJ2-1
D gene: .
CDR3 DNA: TGTGCCAGCAGCTTAGCGAACCCAAGCGGCCGTCCCTACAATGAGCAGTTCTTC
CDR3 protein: CASSLANPSGRPYNEQFF

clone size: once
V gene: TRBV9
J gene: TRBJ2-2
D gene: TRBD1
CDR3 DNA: TGTGCCAGCAGCCTAGGACAGGGGGTTGGGGTTTTGGTCACCGGGGAGCTGTTTTTT
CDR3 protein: CASSLGQGVGVLVTGELFF

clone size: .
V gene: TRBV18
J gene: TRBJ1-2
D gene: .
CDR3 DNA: TGTGCCAGCTCACCGAGGTCAGGGACGGGGGATGGCTACACCTTC
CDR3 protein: CASSPRSGTGDGYTF

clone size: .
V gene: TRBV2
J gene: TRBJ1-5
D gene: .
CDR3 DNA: TGTGCCAGCAGTGAGCAAGGGGTCTATCAGCCCCAGCATTTT
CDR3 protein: CASSEQGVYQPQHF

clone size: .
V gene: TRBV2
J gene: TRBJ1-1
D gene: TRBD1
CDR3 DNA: TGTGCCAGCATCTCGGACAGGGTTTTGAGAACTGAAGCTTTCTTT
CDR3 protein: CASISDRVLRTEAFF

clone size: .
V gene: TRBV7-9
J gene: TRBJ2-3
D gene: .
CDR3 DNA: TGTGCCAGCAGCCCCGACGGTGGGAGGTATACGCAGTATTTT
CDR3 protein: CASSPDGGRYTQYF

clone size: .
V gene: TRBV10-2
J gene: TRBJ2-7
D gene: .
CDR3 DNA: TGCGCCAGCAGACCAGGGGTCCTGGGCTACGAGCAGTACTTC
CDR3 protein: CASRPGVLGYEQYF

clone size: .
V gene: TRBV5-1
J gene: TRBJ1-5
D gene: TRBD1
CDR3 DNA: TGCGCCAGCAGCTCCGGGACAGGGGAACAGCCCCAGCATTTT
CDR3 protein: CASSSGTGEQPQHF

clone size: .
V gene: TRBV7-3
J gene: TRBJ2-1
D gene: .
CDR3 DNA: TGTGCCAGCAGCTTAGGACGCAGGGTGGCTCACTACAATGAGCAGTTCTTC
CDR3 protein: CASSLGRRVAHYNEQFF

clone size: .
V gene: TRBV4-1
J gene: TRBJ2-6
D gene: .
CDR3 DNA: TGCGCCAGCAGCCAGGACATGGCGGGGGCGGCCTCTGGGGCCAACGTCCTGACTTTC
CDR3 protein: CASSQDMAGAASGANVLTF

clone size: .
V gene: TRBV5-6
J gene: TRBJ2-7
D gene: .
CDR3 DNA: TGTGCCAGCAGCGCGGGACAGAACTACGAGCAGTACTTC
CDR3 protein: CASSAGQNYEQYF

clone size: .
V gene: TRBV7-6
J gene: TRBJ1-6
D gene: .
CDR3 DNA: TGTGCCAGCAGCCCAGGGAATTCACCCCTCCACTTT
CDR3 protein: CASSPGNSPLHF

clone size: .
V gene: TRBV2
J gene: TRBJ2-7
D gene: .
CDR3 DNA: TGTGCCAGCAGTGCAGAAGCCTACACTACCTACGAGCAGTACTTC
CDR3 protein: CASSAEAYTTYEQYF

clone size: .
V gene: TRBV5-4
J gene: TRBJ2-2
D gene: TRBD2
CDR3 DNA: TGTGCCAGCAGCTTAGGACTAGCGTCGGGGGAGCTGTTTTTT
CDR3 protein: CASSLGLASGELFF

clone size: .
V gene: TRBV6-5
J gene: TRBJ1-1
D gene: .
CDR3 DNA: TGTGCCAGCAATCAGGGGACCGGCACTGAAGCTTTCTTT
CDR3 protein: CASNQGTGTEAFF

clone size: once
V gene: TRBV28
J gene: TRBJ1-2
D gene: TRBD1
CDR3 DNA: TGTGCCAGCAACACTATAGGACAGGAAGATGGCTACACCTTC
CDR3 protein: CASNTIGQEDGYTF

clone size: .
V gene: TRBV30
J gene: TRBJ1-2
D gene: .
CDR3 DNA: TGTGCCTGGACCTTTGGGGGGTCCCATTATGGCTACACCTTC
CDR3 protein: CAWTFGGSHYGYTF

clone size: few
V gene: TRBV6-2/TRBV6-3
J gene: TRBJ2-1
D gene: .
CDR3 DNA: TGTGCCAGCAGTTACTCGGCAACCTACAATGAGCAGTTCTTC
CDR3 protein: CASSYSATYNEQFF

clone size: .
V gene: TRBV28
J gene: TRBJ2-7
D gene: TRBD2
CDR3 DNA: TGTGCCAGCAGTCAAATAGATAAGCGGGAAAAGTACTTC
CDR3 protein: CASSQIDKREKYF

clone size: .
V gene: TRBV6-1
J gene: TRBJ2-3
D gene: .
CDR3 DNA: TGTGCCAGCAGTGAAGGAGAGGGAGCGGTAAGGGATACGCAGTATTTT
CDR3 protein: CASSEGEGAVRDTQYF

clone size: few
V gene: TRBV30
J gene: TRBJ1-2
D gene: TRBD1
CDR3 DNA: TGTGCCTGGAGTGCCCAGGGGGACTATGGCTACACCTTC
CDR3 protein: CAWSAQGDYGYTF

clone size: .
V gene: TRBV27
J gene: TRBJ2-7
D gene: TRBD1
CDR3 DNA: TGTGCCAGCAGTTCGCCGGGGGACAGGGGCCAATACGAGCAGTACTTC
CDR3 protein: CASSSPGDRGQYEQYF

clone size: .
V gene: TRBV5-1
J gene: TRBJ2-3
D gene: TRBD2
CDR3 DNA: TGCGCCAGCAGCTTGGTTGTCGGGAGGGCGTCAGATACGCAGTATTTT
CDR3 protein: CASSLVVGRASDTQYF